This entry is about one TCR beta chain. Authors' data handling: How many nucleated cells were present was estimated from reference gene primer amplification. Data came from immunoSEQ multiplex PCR; TCRdb stores just in-frame clones and leaves some out. The V and J calls and clone size were taken over from that table, and D and trimming were inferred from the DNA. The profile shows a few hundred thousand clones, around 89% of them singletons. This specimen belongs to a study of blood T cell repertoires in COVID-19. Background on the study: Both acute and convalescent COVID-19 samples were obtained from the United States, Italy and Spain. From T cells, B-cell-depleted T cells, or PBMCs came the material, which was cDNA or gDNA.

Germline values: CDR1 GTSNPN, CDR2 SVGIG (reference sequence). V trimming: 3 bases; J trimming: 3 bases; junction bases outside the gene matches: 6. The CDR3 is 15 amino acids. A Seattle source enrolled patients during active infection and followed them longitudinally. This sequence joins TRBV30 and TRBJ2-1, with 9 positions matching TRBD1. This clonotype was sampled from a woman in her forties or fifties with COVID-19, enrolled during active disease. Sequencing input: peripheral blood. The CDR3 loop is CAWRSGTGFYNEQFF. The DNA for the CDR3 is TGTGCCTGGAGATCCGGGACAGGGTTCTACAATGAGCAGTTCTTC.